This TCR beta chain emerged from a study of cytomegalovirus exposure and HLA in healthy donors. Findings and limits, study-wide: Among TCR beta chains of equal frequency, HLA-associated ones were more clonally expanded in a later analysis.

This CDR3 has 16 amino acids. Germline CDR1 is SGHRS and CDR2 is YFSETQ. Worth noting for this clone: Its antigen is currently unknown.

Primers for the PCR totalled 60 Vbeta and 13 Jbeta. Measured with immunoSEQ multiplex PCR; TCRdb has only the in-frame clones, and not every one. The profile shows 95,000 to 150,000 clones, about three quarters of them singletons. The source is a man aged 55-75 years in good health and CMV-seropositive. Sample: PBMCs. V usage is TRBV5-1 and J usage is TRBJ2-5; 7 nucleotides align to TRBD2. The J call could be wrong; TRBJ2-7 is a better fit for the DNA end. The chain's CDR3 is CASSLAPAGNSYEQYF. For the CDR3, the DNA is TGCGCCAGCAGCTTGGCTCCAGCGGGAAATTCCTACGAGCAGTACTTC.